One T cell receptor beta chain is described in this entry. The data derive from a study of tumor-infiltrating lymphocytes in oesophageal squamous cell carcinoma. V shed 2 bases and J 11 bases; nucleotides not matched to a gene: 8. The V gene's germline CDR1 is SGHAT and CDR2 FQNNGV. CDR3 length: 14 residues. TCRdb re-derived calls from the PCR reads in MiXCR, one entry per CDR3 protein. Here the sample spans some 15,000 distinct CDR3 sequences, roughly 47% being singletons. The sequence derives from a male donor with esophageal squamous cell carcinoma. Sequencing input: blood. The gene calls are TRBV11-2 and TRBJ2-5, with 10 positions matching TRBD2. This CDR3 is CASSLRAGGNEQYF. CDR3 DNA sequence: TGTGCCAGCAGCTTAAGAGCGGGAGGGAATGAGCAGTACTTC.